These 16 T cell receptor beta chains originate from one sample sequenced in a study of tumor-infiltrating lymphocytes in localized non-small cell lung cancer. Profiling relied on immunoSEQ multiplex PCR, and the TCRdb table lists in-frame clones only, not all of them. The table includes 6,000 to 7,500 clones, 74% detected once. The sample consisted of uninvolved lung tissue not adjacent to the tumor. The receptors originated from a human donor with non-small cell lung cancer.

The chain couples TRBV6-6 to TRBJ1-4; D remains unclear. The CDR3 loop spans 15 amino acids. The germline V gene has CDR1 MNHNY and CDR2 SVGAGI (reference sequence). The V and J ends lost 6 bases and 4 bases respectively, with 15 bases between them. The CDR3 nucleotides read TGTGCCAGCAGCGACGGGCAGTCCTTTAATGAAAAACTGTTTTTT. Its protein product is CASSDGQSFNEKLFF.

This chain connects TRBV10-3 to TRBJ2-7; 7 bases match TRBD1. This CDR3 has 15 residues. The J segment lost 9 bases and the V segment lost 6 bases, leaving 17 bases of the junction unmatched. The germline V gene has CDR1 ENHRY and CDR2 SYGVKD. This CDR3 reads CAIRESTGTYESQYF. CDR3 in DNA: TGTGCCATCAGGGAATCGACAGGGACGTATGAGTCGCAGTACTTC.

The CDR3 nucleotides read TGTGCCAGCAGTGACGCTAGCGGGGGCTCTGGGGCCAACGTCCTGACTTTC. This translates into CASSDASGGSGANVLTF. The chain joins TRBV6-4 to TRBJ2-6, with 10 positions matching TRBD2. Looked up from germline, CDR1 is MRHNA and CDR2 is SNTAGT. V was clipped by 2 bases and J by 0 bases; unmatched bases: 1. The CDR3 covers 17 residues.

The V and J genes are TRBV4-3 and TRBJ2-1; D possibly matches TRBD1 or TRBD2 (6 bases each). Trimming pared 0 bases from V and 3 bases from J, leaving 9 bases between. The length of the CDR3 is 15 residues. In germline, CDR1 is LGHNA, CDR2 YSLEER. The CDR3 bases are TGCGCCAGCAGCCAAGACGGAGGGGGCTACAATGAGCAGTTCTTC. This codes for CASSQDGGGYNEQFF.

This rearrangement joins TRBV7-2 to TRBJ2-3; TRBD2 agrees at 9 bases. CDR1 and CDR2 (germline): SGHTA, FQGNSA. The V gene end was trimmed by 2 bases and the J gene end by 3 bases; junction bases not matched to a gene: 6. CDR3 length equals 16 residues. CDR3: CASSLLPSGATDTQYF. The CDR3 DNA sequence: TGTGCCAGCAGCTTATTACCTAGCGGGGCTACAGATACGCAGTATTTT.

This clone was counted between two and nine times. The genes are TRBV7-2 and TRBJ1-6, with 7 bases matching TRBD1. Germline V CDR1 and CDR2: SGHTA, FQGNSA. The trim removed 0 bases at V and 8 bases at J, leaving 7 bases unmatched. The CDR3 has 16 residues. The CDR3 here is CASSLAPPGGDSPLHF. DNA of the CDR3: TGTGCCAGCAGCTTAGCCCCGCCAGGGGGGGATTCACCCCTCCACTTT.

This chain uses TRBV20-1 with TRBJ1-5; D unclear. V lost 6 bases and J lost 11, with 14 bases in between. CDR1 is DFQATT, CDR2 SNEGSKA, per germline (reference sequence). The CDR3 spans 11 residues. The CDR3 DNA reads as TGCAGTGCCCCCACTCTTGGAGCCCAGCATTTT. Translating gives CSAPTLGAQHF.

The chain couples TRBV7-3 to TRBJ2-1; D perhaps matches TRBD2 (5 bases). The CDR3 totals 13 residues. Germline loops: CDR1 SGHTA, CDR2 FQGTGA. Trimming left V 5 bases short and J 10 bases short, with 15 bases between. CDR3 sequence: CASSPFYSSEQFF. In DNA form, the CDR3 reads TGTGCCAGCAGCCCTTTCTACTCTAGCGAGCAGTTCTTC.

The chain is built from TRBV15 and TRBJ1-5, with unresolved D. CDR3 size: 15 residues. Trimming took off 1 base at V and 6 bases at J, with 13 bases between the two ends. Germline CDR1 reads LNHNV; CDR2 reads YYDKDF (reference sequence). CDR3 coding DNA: TGTGCCACCAGCAGAGGCAGACGGGAGAGTCAGCCCCAGCATTTT. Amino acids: CATSRGRRESQPQHF.

For the CDR3, the DNA is TGTGCCAGTAGTATGGGGGGACAGGGCGATCAGCCCCAGCATTTT. As protein: CASSMGGQGDQPQHF. This chain connects TRBV19 to TRBJ1-5; 9 bases match TRBD1. V was pared by 3 bases and J by 5 bases, with 5 bases of the junction left unmatched. CDR3 length equals 15 residues. In germline, CDR1 is LNHDA, CDR2 SQIVND (reference sequence).

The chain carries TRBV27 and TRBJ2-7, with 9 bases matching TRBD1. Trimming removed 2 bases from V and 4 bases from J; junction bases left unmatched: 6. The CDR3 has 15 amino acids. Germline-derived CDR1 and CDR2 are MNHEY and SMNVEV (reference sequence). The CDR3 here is CASSLGQGWSYEQYF. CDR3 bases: TGTGCCAGCAGTTTAGGACAGGGGTGGTCATACGAGCAGTACTTC.

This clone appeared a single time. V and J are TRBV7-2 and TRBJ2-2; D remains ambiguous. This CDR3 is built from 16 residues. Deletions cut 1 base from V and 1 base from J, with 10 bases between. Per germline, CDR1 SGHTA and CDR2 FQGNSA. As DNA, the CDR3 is TGTGCCAGCAGCTTAGAAGGGTACAAGAACACCGGGGAGCTGTTTTTT. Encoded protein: CASSLEGYKNTGELFF.

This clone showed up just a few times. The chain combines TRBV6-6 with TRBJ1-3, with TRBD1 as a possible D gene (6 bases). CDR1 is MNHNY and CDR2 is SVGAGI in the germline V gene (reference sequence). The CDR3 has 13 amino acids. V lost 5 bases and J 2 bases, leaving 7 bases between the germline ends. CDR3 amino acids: CASSRDTGNTIYF. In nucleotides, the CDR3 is TGTGCCAGCAGTCGGGACACTGGAAACACCATATATTTT.

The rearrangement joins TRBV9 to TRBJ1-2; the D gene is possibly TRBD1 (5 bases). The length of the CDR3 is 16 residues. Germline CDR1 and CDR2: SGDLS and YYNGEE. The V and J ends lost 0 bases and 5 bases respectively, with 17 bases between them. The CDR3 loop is CASSVGPGGEGYGYTF. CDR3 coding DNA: TGTGCCAGCAGCGTAGGTCCTGGAGGGGAGGGATATGGCTACACCTTC.

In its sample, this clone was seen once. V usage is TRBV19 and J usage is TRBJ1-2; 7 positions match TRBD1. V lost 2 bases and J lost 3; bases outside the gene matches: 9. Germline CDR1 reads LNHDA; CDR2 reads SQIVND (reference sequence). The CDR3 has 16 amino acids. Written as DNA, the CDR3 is TGTGCCAGTAGTATATCAGGGGGGATTCGTCACTATGGCTACACCTTC. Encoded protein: CASSISGGIRHYGYTF.

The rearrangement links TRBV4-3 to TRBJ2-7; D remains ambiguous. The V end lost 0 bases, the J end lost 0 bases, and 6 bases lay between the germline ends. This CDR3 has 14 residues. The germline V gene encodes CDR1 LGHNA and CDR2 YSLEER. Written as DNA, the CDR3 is TGCGCCAGCAGCCAAGACAGGATCTCCTACGAGCAGTACTTC. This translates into CASSQDRISYEQYF.